This T cell receptor beta chain was sequenced for a study of neurological immune-mediated disorders. Study as a whole: The multiple sclerosis group of around 35 included 31 relapsing-remitting and 3 secondary progressive patients. Study conclusions and caveats: No clinical or MRI feature was associated with the multiple sclerosis repertoire cluster. Phylogenetic grouping assigned the repertoires of 18 of 34 multiple sclerosis patients to one related-CDR3 cluster, which constitutes a possible signature.

In its sample, this clonotype was seen many times. Its target is not known. From 15-18 subjects, each sequencing run yielded over 190 million TCR-beta sequences. TCRdb called the 5' RACE reads again in MiXCR, with one record for every CDR3 protein. Seen here are 50,000 to 80,000 distinct CDR3 sequences, roughly 3.2% observed once, and the top ten hold more than 3%. The sequence was collected from a man in his forties or fifties with multiple sclerosis. Sequenced input: PBMCs.

For the CDR3, the DNA is TGTGCCAGCAGTTTCATGGACAGGGCGAACACCGGGGAGCTGTTTTTT. Translated: CASSFMDRANTGELFF. The chain uses TRBV27 and TRBJ2-2; 8 positions agree with TRBD1. The CDR3 loop spans 16 amino acids. Germline assignment: CDR1 MNHEY and CDR2 SMNVEV (reference sequence). V was pared by 3 bases and J by 0 bases, with 3 bases of the junction left unmatched.